Described below is a single T cell receptor beta chain sequence and its context. Its antigen is undetermined. Germline lookup yields CDR1 DFQATT and CDR2 SNEGSKA (reference sequence). CDR3 size: 15 residues. V trimming: 6 bases; J trimming: 8 bases; junction bases outside the gene matches: 14. The data were taken from a study of blood T cells in healthy people across ages. General study points: As naive T cell percentage varied, TCR beta diversity correlated strongly with it. CMV status of donors was unknown, possibly confounding expanded clonotype changes.

For the second PCR, which ran for about 7 to 11 cycles, a sample-barcoded 5' primer and a J-beta primer mix were used. Each of the samples gave a minimum of 2.5 million paired-end reads that contained CDR3. Via MiXCR, TCRdb re-called the 5' RACE reads, giving one row per CDR3 protein. The sample includes about 900,000 distinct CDR3 sequences, 62% of them seen just once. The sample comprised blood. V gene TRBV20-1 combines with J gene TRBJ2-3; 10 nucleotides align to TRBD1. The clonotype was recovered from a man aged 30 to 45 in good health. This CDR3 reads CSAPTDRGLWGTQYF. In nucleotides, the CDR3 is TGCAGTGCCCCAACCGACAGGGGGCTGTGGGGTACGCAGTATTTT.